These T cell receptor beta chains were read from a single sample in a study of regulatory T cells in long-lasting Graves disease. TCRdb ran MiXCR on the multiplex PCR reads and lists one entry per CDR3 protein. The sample has roughly 610,000 distinct CDR3 sequences, 15% to 20% seen once; the top ten hold approximately 12%. These data also featured in a second study, about T cells in Graves' hyperthyroidism and ophthalmopathy.

The sample here was peripheral blood mononuclear cells (PBMCs), taken at new diagnosis, from a patient treated with antithyroid drugs. The receptors here all came from a man aged 18 to 30 with Graves disease. The CDR3 runs from the conserved cysteine through the conserved F or W. Each record gives: clone size, D gene, J gene, V gene, CDR3 protein, CDR3 DNA. The D gene is left open where the match is weak. Clone size, where shown, is once, few, many, or a class for clones that have expanded.

abundance: NA; d_gene: TRBD2; j_gene: TRBJ2-1; v_gene: TRBV7-3; CDR3aa: CASSLASGSLGNNEQFF; CDR3nt: TGTGCCAGCAGCTTAGCTAGCGGGAGCCTCGGAAACAATGAGCAGTTCTTC
abundance: NA; d_gene: TRBD2; j_gene: TRBJ2-3; v_gene: TRBV29-1; CDR3aa: CSVEGLAGARTDTQYF; CDR3nt: TGCAGCGTTGAAGGGCTAGCGGGAGCTCGCACAGATACGCAGTATTTT
abundance: many; d_gene: NA; j_gene: TRBJ1-5; v_gene: TRBV28; CDR3aa: CASGWGSQPQHF; CDR3nt: TGTGCCAGCGGCTGGGGGTCCCAGCCCCAGCATTTT
abundance: NA; d_gene: TRBD1; j_gene: TRBJ2-1; v_gene: TRBV19; CDR3aa: CASSLYRGRENEQFF; CDR3nt: TGTGCCAGTAGCCTTTACAGGGGGCGCGAAAATGAGCAGTTCTTC
abundance: many; d_gene: NA; j_gene: TRBJ1-4; v_gene: TRBV9; CDR3aa: CASSALLHRDGVEGLFF; CDR3nt: TGTGCCAGCAGCGCCCTCCTTCACCGGGACGGTGTTGAGGGACTGTTTTTT
abundance: few; d_gene: NA; j_gene: TRBJ2-5; v_gene: TRBV30; CDR3aa: CAWSSGGLETQYF; CDR3nt: TGTGCCTGGAGTTCAGGGGGGCTGGAGACCCAGTACTTC
abundance: few; d_gene: NA; j_gene: TRBJ1-3; v_gene: TRBV27; CDR3aa: CASSLSWTGNTIYF; CDR3nt: TGTGCCAGCAGTTTAAGCTGGACTGGAAACACCATATATTTT
abundance: many; d_gene: TRBD2; j_gene: TRBJ2-7; v_gene: TRBV10-2; CDR3aa: CASSPGTSGRWQYF; CDR3nt: TGCGCCAGCAGTCCCGGGACTAGCGGGAGGTGGCAGTACTTC
abundance: NA; d_gene: NA; j_gene: TRBJ2-6; v_gene: TRBV27; CDR3aa: CASSFSAPQDSGANVLTF; CDR3nt: TGTGCCAGCAGTTTCTCCGCTCCTCAGGACTCTGGGGCCAACGTCCTGACTTTC
abundance: NA; d_gene: TRBD2; j_gene: TRBJ2-1; v_gene: TRBV29-1; CDR3aa: CSVVGLADYNEQFF; CDR3nt: TGCAGCGTTGTAGGGCTAGCGGATTACAATGAGCAGTTCTTC
abundance: many; d_gene: TRBD2; j_gene: TRBJ2-5; v_gene: TRBV12-3/TRBV12-4; CDR3aa: CASSPGLAGFETQYF; CDR3nt: TGTGCCAGCAGTCCGGGACTAGCGGGTTTCGAGACCCAGTACTTC
abundance: many; d_gene: NA; j_gene: TRBJ2-1; v_gene: TRBV14; CDR3aa: CASSQEGGLYNEQFF; CDR3nt: TGTGCCAGCAGCCAAGAGGGCGGACTATACAATGAGCAGTTCTTC
abundance: few; d_gene: NA; j_gene: TRBJ1-5; v_gene: TRBV28; CDR3aa: CASRLNDQPQHF; CDR3nt: TGTGCCAGCAGACTGAACGATCAGCCCCAGCATTTT
abundance: NA; d_gene: NA; j_gene: TRBJ1-3; v_gene: TRBV7-9; CDR3aa: CASSLKRGAKGNTIYF; CDR3nt: TGTGCCAGCAGCTTAAAGCGGGGGGCAAAAGGAAACACCATATATTTT
abundance: NA; d_gene: NA; j_gene: TRBJ1-2; v_gene: TRBV27; CDR3aa: CASSQAEPNYGYTF; CDR3nt: TGTGCCAGCTCCCAGGCGGAGCCGAACTATGGCTACACCTTC
abundance: NA; d_gene: TRBD2; j_gene: TRBJ2-5; v_gene: TRBV30; CDR3aa: CAWINWREGRETQYF; CDR3nt: TGTGCCTGGATTAATTGGCGGGAGGGCCGGGAGACCCAGTACTTC
abundance: many; d_gene: NA; j_gene: TRBJ2-1; v_gene: TRBV12-5; CDR3aa: CASVLLGESYNEQFF; CDR3nt: TGTGCTAGTGTCCTCCTCGGGGAGTCCTACAATGAGCAGTTCTTC
abundance: many; d_gene: NA; j_gene: TRBJ1-2; v_gene: TRBV20-1; CDR3aa: CSAREVDFRYGYTF; CDR3nt: TGCAGTGCTAGAGAAGTCGACTTCCGCTATGGCTACACCTTC
abundance: NA; d_gene: NA; j_gene: TRBJ2-7; v_gene: TRBV5-6; CDR3aa: CASSAGTPYEQYF; CDR3nt: TGTGCCAGCAGCGCAGGGACCCCCTACGAGCAGTACTTC
abundance: many; d_gene: NA; j_gene: TRBJ2-7; v_gene: TRBV5-4; CDR3aa: CASSLDGHSYEQYF; CDR3nt: TGTGCCAGCAGCTTGGACGGCCACTCCTACGAGCAGTACTTC
abundance: many; d_gene: NA; j_gene: TRBJ1-1; v_gene: TRBV7-9; CDR3aa: CASSSDLTGNTEAFF; CDR3nt: TGTGCCAGCAGCTCAGATCTGACCGGCAACACTGAAGCTTTCTTT
abundance: NA; d_gene: TRBD2; j_gene: TRBJ2-7; v_gene: TRBV20-1; CDR3aa: CSARSTSGNDEQYF; CDR3nt: TGCAGTGCCCGATCGACTAGCGGGAACGACGAGCAGTACTTC
abundance: NA; d_gene: TRBD2; j_gene: TRBJ2-5; v_gene: TRBV18; CDR3aa: CASSQRGQETQYF; CDR3nt: TGTGCCAGCTCCCAGCGGGGCCAAGAGACCCAGTACTTC
abundance: many; d_gene: TRBD1; j_gene: TRBJ2-7; v_gene: TRBV11-2; CDR3aa: CASSSRGGQGAGWEQYF; CDR3nt: TGTGCCAGCAGCTCCAGGGGAGGACAGGGGGCGGGATGGGAGCAGTACTTC
abundance: NA; d_gene: NA; j_gene: TRBJ1-1; v_gene: TRBV7-6; CDR3aa: CASSLGGSVAAAFF; CDR3nt: TGTGCCAGCAGCTTAGGGGGTTCAGTCGCTGCAGCTTTCTTT
abundance: few; d_gene: NA; j_gene: TRBJ1-6; v_gene: TRBV6-4; CDR3aa: CASSDSGVNSPLHF; CDR3nt: TGTGCCAGCAGTGACTCAGGGGTTAATTCACCCCTCCACTTT
abundance: NA; d_gene: NA; j_gene: TRBJ1-1; v_gene: TRBV9; CDR3aa: CASSHTRAGGPGEAFF; CDR3nt: TGTGCCAGCAGCCATACCCGGGCGGGGGGCCCTGGTGAAGCTTTCTTT
abundance: many; d_gene: NA; j_gene: TRBJ2-2; v_gene: TRBV20-1; CDR3aa: CSVPGAANTGELFF; CDR3nt: TGCTCAGTCCCAGGTGCGGCGAACACCGGGGAGCTGTTTTTT
abundance: many; d_gene: TRBD1; j_gene: TRBJ2-7; v_gene: TRBV6-1; CDR3aa: CASSRDRGIVFSYEQYF; CDR3nt: TGTGCCAGCAGCCGGGACAGGGGCATCGTATTCTCCTACGAGCAGTACTTC
abundance: few; d_gene: TRBD1; j_gene: TRBJ2-1; v_gene: TRBV7-9; CDR3aa: CASSYRDRGLDEQFF; CDR3nt: TGTGCCAGCAGCTACCGGGATAGGGGGCTGGATGAGCAGTTCTTC
abundance: NA; d_gene: NA; j_gene: TRBJ2-2; v_gene: TRBV12-3/TRBV12-4; CDR3aa: CASSLLEPSNTGELFF; CDR3nt: TGTGCCAGCAGTCTACTAGAGCCCTCGAACACCGGGGAGCTGTTTTTT
abundance: NA; d_gene: NA; j_gene: TRBJ2-2; v_gene: TRBV7-8; CDR3aa: CASSSLLGGTRNTGELFF; CDR3nt: TGTGCCAGCAGCTCACTATTAGGCGGGACTCGTAACACCGGGGAGCTGTTTTTT
abundance: few; d_gene: TRBD2; j_gene: TRBJ2-1; v_gene: TRBV20-1; CDR3aa: CSAHSGTSGEYNEQFF; CDR3nt: TGCAGTGCTCACTCCGGGACTAGCGGAGAATACAATGAGCAGTTCTTC
abundance: many; d_gene: NA; j_gene: TRBJ2-1; v_gene: TRBV20-1; CDR3aa: CSARDGTPGRNEQFF; CDR3nt: TGCAGTGCTAGGGACGGGACCCCCGGGCGAAATGAGCAGTTCTTC
abundance: few; d_gene: NA; j_gene: TRBJ1-2; v_gene: TRBV9; CDR3aa: CASSVKGNYGYTF; CDR3nt: TGTGCCAGCAGCGTAAAAGGGAACTATGGCTACACCTTC
abundance: many; d_gene: TRBD1; j_gene: TRBJ2-1; v_gene: TRBV11-2; CDR3aa: CASAGGLNEQFF; CDR3nt: TGTGCCAGCGCAGGGGGCTTGAATGAGCAGTTCTTC
abundance: many; d_gene: NA; j_gene: TRBJ2-7; v_gene: TRBV2; CDR3aa: CASSEAGKYEQYF; CDR3nt: TGTGCCAGCAGTGAAGCGGGAAAATACGAGCAGTACTTC
abundance: many; d_gene: NA; j_gene: TRBJ2-3; v_gene: TRBV7-9; CDR3aa: CASSLGTDRTDTQYF; CDR3nt: TGTGCCAGCAGCTTAGGGACAGACCGCACAGATACGCAGTATTTT
abundance: NA; d_gene: NA; j_gene: TRBJ2-7; v_gene: TRBV7-8; CDR3aa: CASSFYICSARQGLRSYEQYF; CDR3nt: NA
abundance: many; d_gene: NA; j_gene: TRBJ2-7; v_gene: TRBV27; CDR3aa: CASSLGGSVYEQYF; CDR3nt: TGTGCCAGCAGTTTAGGGGGGAGTGTCTACGAGCAGTACTTC
abundance: NA; d_gene: TRBD1; j_gene: TRBJ2-5; v_gene: TRBV6-1; CDR3aa: CTSGHRGLRETQYF; CDR3nt: TGTACCAGCGGGCACAGGGGGCTGAGGGAGACCCAGTACTTC
abundance: many; d_gene: TRBD2; j_gene: TRBJ2-7; v_gene: TRBV13; CDR3aa: CASSLSRLAGGLEQYF; CDR3nt: TGTGCCAGCAGCTTATCCCGACTAGCGGGAGGCCTCGAGCAGTACTTC
abundance: NA; d_gene: NA; j_gene: TRBJ2-2; v_gene: TRBV27; CDR3aa: CASSHLTGELFF; CDR3nt: TGTGCCAGCAGCCACCTCACCGGGGAGCTGTTTTTT
abundance: NA; d_gene: TRBD1; j_gene: TRBJ1-1; v_gene: TRBV6-1; CDR3aa: CASRLSGTGTNEAFF; CDR3nt: TGTGCCAGCAGACTGTCCGGGACAGGGACCAATGAAGCTTTCTTT
abundance: NA; d_gene: TRBD1; j_gene: TRBJ1-6; v_gene: TRBV3-1; CDR3aa: CASSPVGGQGYNSPLHF; CDR3nt: TGTGCCAGCAGCCCGGTCGGTGGACAGGGGTATAATTCACCCCTCCACTTT
abundance: NA; d_gene: NA; j_gene: TRBJ2-1; v_gene: TRBV7-2; CDR3aa: CASRPRENRREQFF; CDR3nt: TGTGCCAGCCGGCCCAGGGAAAATAGGAGGGAGCAGTTCTTC
abundance: many; d_gene: NA; j_gene: TRBJ1-2; v_gene: TRBV6-1; CDR3aa: CASSTPQGNYGYTF; CDR3nt: TGTGCCAGCAGCACCCCCCAGGGGAACTATGGCTACACCTTC
abundance: many; d_gene: TRBD1; j_gene: TRBJ1-5; v_gene: TRBV20-1; CDR3aa: CSARDGQGYQPQHF; CDR3nt: TGCAGTGCTAGAGATGGACAGGGATATCAGCCCCAGCATTTT
abundance: many; d_gene: NA; j_gene: TRBJ2-1; v_gene: TRBV6-5; CDR3aa: CASSYGGEMRNEQFF; CDR3nt: TGTGCCAGCAGTTACGGCGGGGAGATGAGGAATGAGCAGTTCTTC
abundance: few; d_gene: NA; j_gene: TRBJ1-1; v_gene: TRBV6-1; CDR3aa: CASSDWGEGTEAFF; CDR3nt: TGTGCCAGCAGTGATTGGGGCGAGGGGACTGAAGCTTTCTTT
abundance: NA; d_gene: NA; j_gene: TRBJ2-6; v_gene: TRBV6-1; CDR3aa: CASSRYRVKGSGANVLTF; CDR3nt: TGTGCCAGCAGTCGATACAGGGTAAAGGGGTCTGGGGCCAACGTCCTGACTTTC
abundance: few; d_gene: NA; j_gene: TRBJ2-1; v_gene: TRBV18; CDR3aa: CASSIRTAYNEQFF; CDR3nt: TGTGCCAGCTCAATTCGGACAGCCTACAATGAGCAGTTCTTC
abundance: few; d_gene: NA; j_gene: TRBJ1-2; v_gene: TRBV7-8; CDR3aa: CASSLVAGTYGYTF; CDR3nt: TGTGCCAGCAGCTTAGTAGCAGGAACCTATGGCTACACCTTC
abundance: many; d_gene: NA; j_gene: TRBJ2-3; v_gene: TRBV12-3/TRBV12-4; CDR3aa: CASSTFRWDLRTDTQYF; CDR3nt: TGTGCCAGCAGCACCTTTCGGTGGGACCTCCGGACAGATACGCAGTATTTT
abundance: few; d_gene: TRBD1; j_gene: TRBJ2-3; v_gene: TRBV20-1; CDR3aa: CSARGPGTEFYTQYF; CDR3nt: TGCAGTGCTAGAGGTCCCGGGACAGAATTTTATACGCAGTATTTT
abundance: many; d_gene: TRBD1; j_gene: TRBJ1-1; v_gene: TRBV10-3; CDR3aa: CAISGVPGQGRNTEAFF; CDR3nt: TGTGCCATCAGTGGCGTCCCGGGACAGGGGCGGAACACTGAAGCTTTCTTT
abundance: many; d_gene: NA; j_gene: TRBJ2-3; v_gene: TRBV7-2; CDR3aa: CASSPVGYTDTQYF; CDR3nt: TGTGCCAGCAGCCCGGTAGGCTACACAGATACGCAGTATTTT
abundance: few; d_gene: NA; j_gene: TRBJ2-3; v_gene: TRBV5-4; CDR3aa: CASSLEFRGTDTQYF; CDR3nt: TGTGCCAGCAGCCTGGAATTCAGGGGCACAGATACGCAGTATTTT
abundance: many; d_gene: NA; j_gene: TRBJ2-1; v_gene: TRBV20-1; CDR3aa: CSDNLQGGEQFF; CDR3nt: TGCAGTGATAACCTCCAAGGCGGTGAGCAGTTCTTC